This passage covers 25 T cell receptor beta chains from one sample sequenced in a study of control samples from healthy donors and cancer patients. Only in-frame clones appear in the TCRdb table, and some are missing; sequencing was by immunoSEQ multiplex PCR. The sample records approximately 2,500 clones, around 96% being singletons. The specimen was PBMCs. The receptors come from a man in his 70s with colorectal cancer.

CDR3 loop: CASSDATGFETQYF. In nucleotides, the CDR3 is TGTGCCAGCAGCGACGCAACAGGGTTCGAGACCCAGTACTTC. The J gene is TRBJ2-5, the V gene TRBV9; TRBD1 is a possible D gene (6 bases). Germline CDR1 SGDLS, CDR2 YYNGEE. The CDR3 consists of 14 residues. V shed 3 bases and J shed 5 bases, with 14 bases lying between them.

J is TRBJ2-2 and V is TRBV2; D unresolved. The germline V and J ends were trimmed by 6 bases and 6 bases, with 5 bases remaining between them. CDR1 and CDR2 (germline): SNHLY, FYNNEI. The CDR3 runs 11 residues. The CDR3 region is CASSYSGELFF. The CDR3 nucleotides are TGTGCCAGCAGCTACTCCGGGGAGCTGTTTTTT.

The chain joins TRBV6-2 or TRBV6-3 to TRBJ2-3; D remains unclear. This CDR3 contains 14 residues. Trimming took off 7 bases at V and 0 bases at J, with 11 bases between the two ends. Germline V gene lookup returns CDR1 MNHEY and CDR2 SVGEGT. In DNA, the CDR3 is TGTGCCAGCACCCCGCTGGGAAGCACAGATACGCAGTATTTT. This codes for CASTPLGSTDTQYF.

CDR3 sequence (DNA): TGTGCCAGCAGCTTAGGGGACCGTTCCTACGAGCAGTACTTC. This codes for CASSLGDRSYEQYF. The rearrangement links TRBV7-3 to TRBJ2-7; TRBD1 or TRBD2 may be the D gene (5 bases each). CDR1 and CDR2 from the germline V gene are SGHTA and FQGTGA. The CDR3 spans 14 residues. Trimming pared 2 bases from V and 1 base from J, leaving 9 bases between.

This chain connects TRBV28 to TRBJ1-2; unclear D gene. CDR1 is MDHEN, CDR2 SYDVKM, per germline. V was shortened by 5 bases and J by 3 bases, with 22 bases between the two germline ends. The CDR3 sequence is 17 residues long. CDR3 bases: TGTGCCAGCAGTCCGGCCCCTTTCAATCAACTGGACTATGGCTACACCTTC. It yields the protein CASSPAPFNQLDYGYTF.

The gene calls are TRBV19 and TRBJ2-7, with a tentative D call TRBD1 (6 bases). The CDR3 length is 15 residues. The germline gives CDR1 LNHDA, CDR2 SQIVND (reference sequence). Trimming stripped 8 bases from V and 7 bases from J, with 24 bases between. DNA for the CDR3: TGTGCCAGTCGGAACTTCGACAGGAGCCCTATGGAGCAGTACTTC. Its translation is CASRNFDRSPMEQYF.

This sequence joins TRBV7-8 and TRBJ2-5; TRBD2 matches 14 bases. This CDR3 has 18 residues. V was clipped by 3 bases and J by 9 bases; unmatched bases: 15. Germline CDR1 is SGHVS and CDR2 is FQNEAQ. CDR3 residues: CASSLREGLAGEPGPQYF. The CDR3 coding sequence is TGTGCCAGCAGCTTGAGGGAGGGACTAGCGGGAGAACCGGGGCCCCAGTACTTC.

V is TRBV11-2 and J is TRBJ1-1, with D perhaps TRBD1 (5 bases). There are 14 residues in the CDR3. The germline V and J ends were trimmed by 7 bases and 1 base, with 13 bases remaining between them. Germline CDR1 is SGHAT and CDR2 is FQNNGV. This CDR3 is CASTFQGPNTEAFF. For the CDR3, the DNA is TGTGCCAGCACCTTTCAGGGACCGAACACTGAAGCTTTCTTT.

The J gene is TRBJ2-3, the V gene TRBV6-6; 7 bases match TRBD2. Germline-derived CDR1 and CDR2 are MNHNY and SVGAGI (reference sequence). Trimming took 0 bases from V and 4 from J; bases not matched to a gene: 1. The CDR3 spans 14 residues. In DNA, the CDR3 is TGTGCCAGCAGTTACTCACTAGCGTCAGATACGCAGTATTTT. This encodes CASSYSLASDTQYF.

The V call is TRBV3-1 (or the pseudogene TRBV3-2), the J call TRBJ2-2, with 9 bases identical to TRBD1. Germline lookup yields CDR1 LGHDT and CDR2 YNNKEL (reference sequence). The CDR3 spans 16 residues. V shed 6 bases, J shed 7 bases, and the junction held 12 bases outside the gene matches. The CDR3 DNA sequence: TGTGCCAGCAGACCTACGGGACAGGGTCAGGGCGGGGAGCTGTTTTTT. Translating it yields CASRPTGQGQGGELFF.

The rearrangement uses TRBV5-1 and TRBJ2-3; no reliable D call. Germline V lookup: CDR1 SGHRS, CDR2 YFSETQ. Trimming removed 0 bases at V and 1 base at J, with 3 bases between. This CDR3 spans 13 amino acids. DNA of the CDR3: TGCGCCAGCAGCTTGGTCCGCACAGATACGCAGTATTTT. It translates to CASSLVRTDTQYF.

The V and J genes are TRBV25-1 and TRBJ1-2, with 10 bases fitting TRBD1. Trimming took 2 bases from V and 5 from J; bases not matched to a gene: 8. The CDR3 is 16 residues long. Germline values: CDR1 MGHDK, CDR2 SYGVNS. The chain's CDR3 is CASSERGQGKWYGYTF. The DNA for the CDR3 is TGTGCCAGCAGTGAAAGGGGACAGGGGAAATGGTATGGCTACACCTTC.

This chain links TRBV29-1 with TRBJ2-3, with TRBD2 matching 16 bases. With V trimmed by 6 bases and J by 5 bases, 14 bases remained unmatched. The CDR3 loop spans 18 amino acids. Germline values: CDR1 SQVTM, CDR2 ANQGSEA. CDR3 residues: CSVEPGLAGGPFRDTQYF. The CDR3 DNA reads as TGCAGCGTGGAACCGGGACTAGCGGGAGGGCCATTTAGAGATACGCAGTATTTT.

The V and J genes are TRBV6-4 and TRBJ1-4; D is unresolved. This CDR3 comprises 13 residues. Germline CDR1 reads MRHNA; CDR2 reads SNTAGT. With 2 bases removed from V and 3 bases from J, the gap between germline ends came to 4 bases. As DNA, the CDR3 is TGTGCCAGCAGTGACCGGCCTAATGAAAAACTGTTTTTT. Translating gives CASSDRPNEKLFF.

The V and J genes are TRBV5-4 and TRBJ1-2; 9 bases fit TRBD1. The V and J ends lost 0 bases and 4 bases, in that order; junction bases with no gene match: 7. The CDR3 covers 16 residues. CDR1 is SGHNT, CDR2 YYREEE, per germline (reference sequence). The CDR3 spells CASSLDRGRVAYGYTF. The CDR3 DNA is TGTGCCAGCAGCTTGGACAGGGGGCGGGTAGCCTATGGCTACACCTTC.

The rearrangement uses TRBV7-3 and TRBJ2-1, with TRBD2 matching over 7 bases. CDR1 is SGHTA, CDR2 FQGTGA, per germline. V shed 6 bases and J 9 bases; nucleotides not matched to a gene: 8. The CDR3 consists of 13 residues. CDR3 DNA sequence: TGTGCCAGCAGTCAGACTAGCCAGGGTGAGCAGTTCTTC. It translates to CASSQTSQGEQFF. Full variable domain (missing parts from reference TRBV7-3 and TRBJ2-1): GAGVSQTPSNKVTEKGKYVELRCDPISGHTALYWYRQSLGQGPEFLIYFQGTGAADDSGLPNDRFFAVRPEGSVSTLKIQRTERGDSAVYLCASSQTSQGEQFFGPGTRLTVL.

V usage is TRBV12-3 or TRBV12-4 and J usage is TRBJ1-1, with 7 bases matching TRBD1. The CDR3 is 13 residues long. The trim removed 8 bases at V and 3 bases at J, leaving 6 bases unmatched. CDR3: CASGRDSYTEAFF. CDR3 DNA sequence: TGTGCCAGCGGGCGGGACAGTTACACTGAAGCTTTCTTT.

The sample holds one count of this clone. V usage is TRBV11-2 and J usage is TRBJ2-1; D may correspond to TRBD1 or TRBD2 (6 bases each). Germline values: CDR1 SGHAT, CDR2 FQNNGV. Trimming took 0 bases from V and 8 from J, leaving 8 bases between them. The CDR3 covers 13 residues. CDR3 sequence: CASSLDRGDEQFF. For the CDR3, the DNA is TGTGCCAGCAGCTTAGATAGGGGGGATGAGCAGTTCTTC.

The rearrangement joins TRBV15 to TRBJ2-7; tentatively, D is TRBD1 (6 bases). CDR3 length equals 13 residues. The V gene lost 3 bases and the J gene lost 4 bases, with 10 bases spanning the gap. In germline, CDR1 is LNHNV, CDR2 YYDKDF (reference sequence). The CDR3 region is CATSRNREYEQYF. CDR3 bases: TGTGCCACCAGCAGGAACAGGGAGTACGAGCAGTACTTC.

This clone has a single count. J is TRBJ2-2 and V is TRBV10-3, with 8 nucleotides matching TRBD1. This CDR3 is built from 15 residues. With 9 bases clipped from V and 1 base from J, the junction kept 7 bases outside the gene matches. Germline V gene sequence: CDR1 ENHRY, CDR2 SYGVKD. This CDR3 is CAISAGTGNTGELFF. The CDR3 DNA is TGTGCCATTAGCGCCGGGACAGGGAACACCGGGGAGCTGTTTTTT.

The chain links TRBV5-1 to TRBJ1-2; maybe TRBD1 (6 bases). V was cut by 1 base and J by 0 bases, with 13 bases left in between. Germline CDR1 reads SGHRS; CDR2 reads YFSETQ. CDR3 length equals 16 residues. CDR3 amino acids: CASSLSGGRANYGYTF. CDR3 nucleotide sequence: TGCGCCAGCAGCTTGAGCGGGGGCCGAGCTAACTATGGCTACACCTTC.

About this clone itself: Its ends do not fully match the called genes, so a read error is possible. The chain combines TRBV7-7 with TRBJ1-1; D not certain. CDR3 length: 13 amino acids. Germline-derived CDR1 and CDR2 are SSHAT and FNYEAQ (reference sequence). The CDR3 reads CASSLGTNTEAFF. The CDR3 DNA follows: TGTGCTAGCAGCTTAGGCACGAACACTGAAGCTTTCTTT.

In its sample, this clone was seen a few times. The chain joins TRBV5-4 to TRBJ2-7; 7 bases line up with TRBD2. CDR1 and CDR2 (germline): SGHNT, YYREEE (reference sequence). The CDR3 is 17 amino acids. With V trimmed by 0 bases and J by 2 bases, 11 bases remained unmatched. CDR3 amino acids: CASSLGGASGAAYEQYF. The CDR3 DNA reads TGTGCCAGCAGCTTGGGAGGGGCCAGCGGGGCTGCCTACGAGCAGTACTTC.

The chain links TRBV3-1 (or the pseudogene TRBV3-2) to TRBJ1-3; D call uncertain. The CDR3 runs to 16 residues. Germline V gene lookup returns CDR1 LGHDT and CDR2 YNNKEL (reference sequence). The germline V and J ends were trimmed by 4 bases and 0 bases, with 13 bases remaining between them. CDR3 in DNA: TGTGCCAGCAGCCCCCTTGGGTCGGGCTCTGGAAACACCATATATTTT. Its protein is CASSPLGSGSGNTIYF.

The genes are TRBV7-2 and TRBJ1-3, with TRBD1 as a possible D gene (6 bases). V lost 5 bases, J lost 1 base, and 15 bases lay in between. Germline V CDR1 and CDR2: SGHTA, FQGNSA. The CDR3 consists of 16 residues. Here the CDR3 DNA reads TGTGCCAGCAGCAGACAGGATGTGCGGTCTGGAAACACCATATATTTT. Protein sequence: CASSRQDVRSGNTIYF.